Each of the 7 T cell receptor beta chains below was sequenced from the same sample in a study of identical twins. TCRdb redid the calling of the 5' RACE reads with MiXCR, one entry per CDR3 protein. The table shows more than 600,000 distinct CDR3 sequences, with about 20% occurring only once. This sample was also put to use in a study of T cells expressing NK-cell markers.

Sequencing was carried out using PBMCs. These receptors came from a woman between 18 and 29 years old in good health.

This clonotype was seen a few times. The genes are TRBV12-3 or TRBV12-4 and TRBJ2-7; D is tentatively TRBD1 or TRBD2 (5 bases each). The CDR3 is made up of 13 amino acids. Trimming pared 3 bases from V and 6 bases from J, leaving 12 bases between. CDR3 residues: CASSFEGTAEQYF. CDR3 sequence (DNA): TGTGCCAGCAGTTTCGAGGGGACGGCCGAGCAGTACTTC.

As concerns this clonotype: Sequence at one end of the junction differs from germline and may be a read error. The chain is built from TRBV6-1 and TRBJ1-1; TRBD1 aligns across 7 bases. Germline values: CDR1 MNHNS, CDR2 SASEGT. The CDR3 is 13 residues long. The CDR3 nucleotides are TGTGCCAGCAGAGAAGACAGGGACACTGAAGCTTTCTTT. This gives the protein CASREDRDTEAFF.

This clonotype has more than one count but fewer than ten. The CDR3 here is CASSQDTGYAGNTIYF. CDR3 in DNA: TGCGCCAGCAGCCAAGACACAGGGTATGCAGGAAACACCATATATTTT. V is TRBV4-3 and J is TRBJ1-3, with D possibly TRBD1 on 6 matching bases. In germline, CDR1 is LGHNA, CDR2 YSLEER. V was shortened by 0 bases and J by 4 bases, with 13 bases between the two germline ends. The CDR3 totals 16 residues.

The CDR3 region has the DNA TGCAGCGTTGAATTTTGGGGACACCGAAACTATGGCTACACCTTC. It yields the protein CSVEFWGHRNYGYTF. V usage is TRBV29-1 and J usage is TRBJ1-2, with D perhaps TRBD1 (6 bases). Germline CDR1 and CDR2: SQVTM and ANQGSEA. The V and J ends lost 2 bases and 2 bases respectively, with 15 bases between them. The CDR3 runs 15 residues.

The chain is built from TRBV6-1 and TRBJ2-5, with 7 bases identical to TRBD1. This CDR3 region has 14 residues. V gave up 7 bases and J gave up 4 bases; unmatched junction bases: 9. Germline loops: CDR1 MNHNS, CDR2 SASEGT. The CDR3 DNA reads TGTGCCAGCACTCCCGGGACAGCTATAGAGACCCAGTACTTC. It translates to CASTPGTAIETQYF.

This clonotype occurred a few times. V gene TRBV9 combines with J gene TRBJ2-1; 10 bases are shared with TRBD2. The ends lost 2 bases at V and 4 bases at J; junction bases unmatched: 3. The CDR3 loop spans 15 amino acids. Germline V gene sequence: CDR1 SGDLS, CDR2 YYNGEE. CDR3 DNA: TGTGCCAGCAGCGTTAGCGGGGGGCTTTACAATGAGCAGTTCTTC. Its protein is CASSVSGGLYNEQFF.

The chain couples TRBV12-2 to TRBJ2-1. TRBV12-2 is recorded as a pseudogene. This CDR3 contains 18 residues. The CDR3 nucleotides are TGTGCAAGTCGCTTAGGAGATGAAGGTAGCCAATCCTACAATGAGCAGTTCTTC. Its protein is CASRLGDEGSQSYNEQFF.